This T cell receptor (beta chain) was documented in a study of shared clonotypes between healthy human individuals. As for this clone: Its specificity is unknown.

Study-level results: Despite large depth, sorted-subset datasets appeared incompletely sequenced.

CD4+ cells yielded CD45RA+ naive and CD45RA-negative memory subsets. J lost 4 bases, V lost 4 bases, and 6 bases had no gene match. CDR1 is SGDLS and CDR2 is YYNGEE in the germline V gene. The CDR3 loop spans 15 amino acids. Researchers divided each subset's genomic DNA evenly across several immunoSEQ plates. How the authors handled the data: Filtering was not the same, since immunoSEQ gave junction-only sequences without quality scores. Clones were read by immunoSEQ multiplex PCR, and TCRdb kept only the in-frame ones, dropping some. That table supplies the V and J calls and clone size; D and trimming were determined from the DNA. The sample has a few million clones; roughly 92% are singletons.

The genes are TRBV9 and TRBJ2-2; 8 bases align to TRBD1. The sequence came from a man younger than 35 in good health. Some clones in this sample may be carry-over from other donors' samples. Sequencing was carried out using naive CD4+ T cells from PBMCs. The subset: CD45RA+ positively selected. This CDR3 reads CASSKGQGGTGELFF. Here the CDR3 DNA reads TGTGCCAGCAGCAAAGGACAGGGTGGCACCGGGGAGCTGTTTTTT.